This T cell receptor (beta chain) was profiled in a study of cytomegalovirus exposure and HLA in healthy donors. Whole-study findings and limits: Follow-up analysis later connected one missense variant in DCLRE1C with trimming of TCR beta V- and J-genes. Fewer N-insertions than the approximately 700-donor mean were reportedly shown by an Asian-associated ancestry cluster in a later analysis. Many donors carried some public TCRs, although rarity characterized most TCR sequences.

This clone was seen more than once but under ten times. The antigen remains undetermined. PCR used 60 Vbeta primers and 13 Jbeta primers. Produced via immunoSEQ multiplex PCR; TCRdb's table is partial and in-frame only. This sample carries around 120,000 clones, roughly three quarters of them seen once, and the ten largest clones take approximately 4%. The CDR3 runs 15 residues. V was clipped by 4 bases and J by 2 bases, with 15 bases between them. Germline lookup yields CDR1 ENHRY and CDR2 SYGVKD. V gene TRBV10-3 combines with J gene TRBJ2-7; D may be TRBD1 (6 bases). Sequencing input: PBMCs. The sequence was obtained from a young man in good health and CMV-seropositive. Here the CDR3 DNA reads TGTGCCATCAGTGGCCAAGATCAGGGGACCTACGAGCAGTACTTC. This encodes CAISGQDQGTYEQYF.